The present T cell receptor beta chain was sequenced within a study of blood T cell repertoires in COVID-19 (dated by TCRdb to the early 2020s). A note on the overall study: The collaborator samples originated in the United States, Italy and Spain and spanned the acute and convalescent phases of COVID-19. The material from the prospective study consisted of cDNA or gDNA derived from T cells, B-cell-depleted T cells, or PBMCs. Deeply sampled blood TCRbeta repertoires from subjects exposed to, actively infected with, or recovered from COVID-19 were included in the dataset. The repertoires were released in a freely available public database intended as a resource for research on the immune response to SARS-CoV-2. The samples were drawn from the first 160 participants of the ongoing ImmuneRACE study and from over 950 subjects provided by 6 global collaborators. A de-identified subject ID, COVID-19 status, age in years and sex were almost always included in the sample metadata. Where available, HLA class I and class II types were taken from metadata supplied by the sample provider and were not determined by assay-based typing. General study outcomes and caveats: The amount of clinical and demographic metadata varied by source and participant and was provided uncurated.

The immunoSEQ Assay, a bias-controlled multiplex PCR, was used to amplify TCRbeta CDR3 regions from genomic DNA. Under the source paper's analysis protocol: The number of nucleated cells in each sample was estimated by amplification of reference gene primers within the assay. To quantify the absolute abundance of each unique TCRbeta CDR3 rearrangement, sequence reads were collapsed and filtered. Productive Simpson clonality was computed per sample as the square root of Simpson's diversity index over productive rearrangements. Held by TCRdb, this immuneACCESS table contains in-frame sequences only and omits some clones. Under half of the omission traces to an unresolved V gene where checked; the cause of the rest is unknown. For V, J and clone size, that table is used; D and trimming come from the DNA. The sample table holds 110,000 to 150,000 clones, of which approximately 78% were seen once. Together, the top ten hold roughly 5.6% of the sample.

The CDR1 and CDR2 encoded by the germline V gene are MDHEN and SYDVKM. The cysteine opens and the phenylalanine closes a CDR3 of 16 amino acids. The retained sequence is limited to the CDR3, 48 bases, with the frame set at the first base. V loses 7 bases at its end and J loses 1 base; junction bases beyond the gene matches: 7. On this clone: The clone's antigen remains unknown. Per-nucleotide qualities are absent, and no much larger clonotype sits a single base away.

In the prospective study, participants were about 18 to 89 years old, resided in approximately 22 geographic areas of the United States, and were enrolled through a virtual design. In the prospective study, participants were assigned to cohorts based on the clinical history participants reported in a screening survey and a study questionnaire. ImmuneRACE Cohort 3 recovered participants were defined by two consecutive negative NP/OP PCR tests, healthcare professional clearance, or symptom resolution. In the prospective study, mobile phlebotomists collected whole blood, serum and a nasopharyngeal or oropharyngeal swab from each participant. Prospective study participants could optionally give additional blood draws and questionnaires over an approximately 2-month period. Blood samples from the prospective study were shipped frozen or at room temperature prior to DNA extraction.

The TCR sequence derives from a woman in her forties or fifties who had recovered from COVID-19. The V and J segments used are TRBV28 and TRBJ2-1; TRBD2 aligns with 10 central bases. Sequenced material: PBMCs or T cells enriched from blood (not recorded which). The CDR3 region has the sequence CASISLAGESYNEQFF. The sequenced DNA: TGTGCCAGCATTTCGCTAGCGGGGGAATCCTACAATGAGCAGTTCTTC.